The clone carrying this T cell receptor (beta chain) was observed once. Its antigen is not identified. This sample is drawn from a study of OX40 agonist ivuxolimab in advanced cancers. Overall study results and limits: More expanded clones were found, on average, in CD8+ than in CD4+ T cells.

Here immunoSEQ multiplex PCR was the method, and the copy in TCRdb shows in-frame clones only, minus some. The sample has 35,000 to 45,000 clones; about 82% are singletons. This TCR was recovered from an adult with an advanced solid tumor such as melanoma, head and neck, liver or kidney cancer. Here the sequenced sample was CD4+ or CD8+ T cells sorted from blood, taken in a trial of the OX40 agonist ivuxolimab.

The CDR3 bases are TGTGCCAGTAGGACAGGGGAGGGGCGGGGCACTGAAGCTTTCTTT. Translating gives CASRTGEGRGTEAFF. The chain couples TRBV19 to TRBJ1-1; 8 positions agree with TRBD1. V lost 6 bases, J lost 4 bases, and 10 bases stayed unmatched. The CDR3 is 15 amino acids. Germline V CDR1 and CDR2: LNHDA, SQIVND (reference sequence).